The 31 T cell receptor beta chains reported below all come from one sample, sequenced in a study of Graves' ophthalmopathy and Graves' hyperthyroidism. Scientists amplified the TCR beta CDR3 regions from RNA transcripts. HTBI primers served in a first-round RT-PCR, which a second-round multiplex PCR followed. TCRdb reprocessed the multiplex PCR reads with MiXCR, giving one entry per CDR3 protein. The profile shows under 400,000 distinct CDR3 sequences, 15% to 20% of them singletons. The sample comprised peripheral blood. The source is an adult man with Graves' ophthalmopathy.

This clonotype has a count of ten or more. This chain connects TRBV5-5 to TRBJ2-2; 8 positions agree with TRBD2. V shed 1 base, J shed 7 bases, and the junction held 12 bases outside the gene matches. In germline, CDR1 is SGHKS, CDR2 YYEKEE (reference sequence). This CDR3 comprises 17 residues. In DNA form, the CDR3 reads TGTGCCAGCAGCTTGCGGCCGGCTAGCGGGTGGGGCGGGGAGCTGTTTTTT. This sequence encodes CASSLRPASGWGGELFF.

This clonotype was found many times. The chain carries TRBV30 and TRBJ1-2, with TRBD1 matching 9 bases. CDR1 is GTSNPN, CDR2 SVGIG, per germline (reference sequence). The CDR3 extends over 14 amino acids. The ends lost 8 bases at V and 4 bases at J; junction bases unmatched: 11. In DNA form, the CDR3 reads TGTGCCGGAAAAGGGGACAGGGTTGGCTATGGCTACACCTTC. Translating gives CAGKGDRVGYGYTF.

This clonotype was detected ten times or more. J is TRBJ1-2 and V is TRBV28, with TRBD1 matching over 9 bases. Losses at the gene ends were 6 bases for V and 13 bases for J; bases not matched to a gene: 15. The CDR3 sequence is 14 residues long. The germline gives CDR1 MDHEN, CDR2 SYDVKM. CDR3 in DNA: TGTGCCAGCAGCTCGGGCCCCGACAGGGGGGTTTGCACCTTC. It codes for CASSSGPDRGVCTF.

V usage is TRBV6-2 or TRBV6-3 and J usage is TRBJ1-1, with TRBD1 identical over 7 bases. After removal of 6 bases from V and 1 base from J, the junction contained 8 bases not matched to a gene. This CDR3 has 15 residues. The germline gives CDR1 MNHEY, CDR2 SVGEGT. The CDR3 protein is CASSSLRGRNTEAFF. The CDR3 bases are TGTGCCAGCAGCTCGCTCAGGGGGAGGAACACTGAAGCTTTCTTT.

This clonotype was found many times. The CDR3 DNA follows: TGCAGTGCCAAGGGGGGCTACGAGCAGTACTTC. It yields the protein CSAKGGYEQYF. V and J are TRBV20-1 and TRBJ2-7; D may match TRBD1 or TRBD2 (6 bases each). Looked up from germline, CDR1 is DFQATT and CDR2 is SNEGSKA (reference sequence). With 6 bases removed from V and 3 bases from J, the gap between germline ends came to 9 bases. This CDR3 has 11 amino acids.

This clonotype has a count of ten or more. This chain links TRBV25-1 with TRBJ1-6; possible D gene TRBD1, 5 bases. Trimming left V 10 bases short and J 7 bases short, with 17 bases between. The V gene's germline CDR1 is MGHDK and CDR2 SYGVNS. There are 14 residues in the CDR3. CDR3 loop: CATRFRGSNSPLHF. The CDR3 DNA reads as TGTGCCACCCGTTTCCGGGGCTCCAATTCACCCCTCCACTTT.

This clonotype was picked up many times. V is TRBV7-2 and J is TRBJ2-2, with 7 nucleotides matching TRBD1. There are 14 residues in the CDR3. The germline V gene encodes CDR1 SGHTA and CDR2 FQGNSA. V lost 4 bases to trimming and J lost 4 bases; unmatched junction nucleotides: 3. The CDR3 region has the DNA TGTGCCAGCAGCTCGGGACAGATCACCGGGGAGCTGTTTTTT. As protein: CASSSGQITGELFF. The whole variable domain, filled in from reference TRBV7-2 and TRBJ2-2, reads GAGVSQSPSNKVTEKGKDVELRCDPISGHTALYWYRQSLGQGLEFLIYFQGNSAPDKSGLPSDRFSAERTGGSVSTLTIQRTQQEDSAVYLCASSSGQITGELFFGEGSRLTVL.

This clonotype was detected a few times. The chain is built from TRBV18 and TRBJ1-1; D is possibly TRBD1 (6 bases). CDR1 and CDR2 (germline): KGHSH, LQKENI. The CDR3 sequence is 13 residues long. The ends were cut back, 6 bases at V and 4 bases at J, with 12 bases in the middle. This CDR3 reads CASSTAGATEAFF. Written as DNA, the CDR3 is TGTGCCAGCTCCACAGCGGGGGCCACTGAAGCTTTCTTT.

This clonotype was seen at least ten times. This chain connects TRBV19 to TRBJ1-1; TRBD1 aligns across 11 bases. The trim removed 1 base at V and 4 bases at J, leaving 8 bases unmatched. The CDR3 runs 17 residues. CDR1 and CDR2 (germline): LNHDA, SQIVND (reference sequence). The CDR3 sequence is CASSIVGTGGGGTEAFF. In DNA, the CDR3 is TGTGCCAGTAGTATAGTGGGGACAGGGGGAGGTGGCACTGAAGCTTTCTTT. Drawing the rest from reference TRBV19 and TRBJ1-1, the complete variable domain is DGGITQSPKYLFRKEGQNVTLSCEQNLNHDAMYWYRQDPGQGLRLIYYSQIVNDFQKGDIAEGYSVSREKKESFPLTVTSAQKNPTAFYLCASSIVGTGGGGTEAFFGQGTRLTVV.

In this sample, this clonotype turned up many times. The chain couples TRBV20-1 to TRBJ2-7; the D gene is possibly TRBD1 (6 bases). The germline V gene has CDR1 DFQATT and CDR2 SNEGSKA (reference sequence). The CDR3 totals 17 residues. Between the trimmed V and J ends, which lost 3 bases and 3 bases, there was a span of 24 bases. The CDR3 coding sequence is TGCAGTGCTAGCTGGGACATACCCCCGGTCAGAAGCTACGAGCAGTACTTC. Translating gives CSASWDIPPVRSYEQYF.

This chain connects TRBV10-3 to TRBJ1-1; D uncertain. The CDR3 has 16 residues. The germline V and J ends were trimmed by 1 base and 5 bases, with 17 bases remaining between them. CDR1 and CDR2 from the germline V gene are ENHRY and SYGVKD. CDR3 loop: CAISELATVAGTEAFF. In nucleotides, the CDR3 is TGTGCCATCAGTGAGTTGGCGACCGTCGCCGGGACTGAAGCTTTCTTT.

This clonotype was observed at least ten times. The CDR3 DNA reads TGCAGTGCCCGACTAGCGTACTACTACGAGCAGTACTTC. Amino acid sequence: CSARLAYYYEQYF. This sequence joins TRBV20-1 and TRBJ2-7; 8 nucleotides match TRBD2. Germline assignment: CDR1 DFQATT and CDR2 SNEGSKA (reference sequence). Germline trimming cut 6 bases from V and 3 bases from J; bases unmatched to any gene: 7. The CDR3 spans 13 residues.

This clonotype was counted many times. The chain uses TRBV7-8 and TRBJ2-7; 9 bases line up with TRBD1. CDR3 size: 15 residues. V was pared by 0 bases and J by 0 bases, with 0 bases of the junction left unmatched. Per the germline V gene, CDR1 is SGHVS and CDR2 is FQNEAQ. CDR3 nucleotides: TGTGCCAGCAGCTTAGCGGGACAGGGCTCCTACGAGCAGTACTTC. It specifies CASSLAGQGSYEQYF.

This clonotype showed up many times. The genes are TRBV25-1 and TRBJ2-5; D possibly corresponds to TRBD2 (6 bases). Germline V gives CDR1 MGHDK, CDR2 SYGVNS. Trimming pared 3 bases from V and 2 bases from J, leaving 13 bases between. CDR3 length equals 15 residues. DNA for the CDR3: TGTGCCAGCAGTGATCCACACGCGGGACAAGAGACCCAGTACTTC. As protein: CASSDPHAGQETQYF.

This clonotype was counted ten times or more. V gene TRBV7-3 combines with J gene TRBJ1-2, with TRBD1 matching 7 bases. After removal of 4 bases from V and 7 bases from J, the junction contained 9 bases not matched to a gene. Per the germline V gene, CDR1 is SGHTA and CDR2 is FQGTGA. The CDR3 is 14 residues long. In DNA, the CDR3 is TGTGCCAGCAGCTCCGAGGACAGGTCCGGTGGCTACACCTTC. Its translation is CASSSEDRSGGYTF.

The table lists this clonotype with many counts. The CDR3 loop is CASQGARDEQYF. The CDR3 DNA reads as TGTGCCAGCCAGGGGGCGCGGGACGAGCAGTACTTC. V usage is TRBV6-5 and J usage is TRBJ2-7; 8 nucleotides agree with TRBD1. In germline, CDR1 is MNHEY, CDR2 SVGAGI. This CDR3 spans 12 amino acids. The V segment lost 8 bases and the J segment 5 bases; nucleotides outside the gene matches: 5.

The genes are TRBV20-1 and TRBJ1-1; no firm D call. This CDR3 spans 14 amino acids. Germline-derived CDR1 and CDR2 are DFQATT and SNEGSKA (reference sequence). Trimming stripped 1 base from V and 1 base from J, with 10 bases between. CDR3 coding DNA: TGCAGTGCTAGAGGACCCCTTGGGAACACTGAAGCTTTCTTT. It is translated as CSARGPLGNTEAFF.

There are many counts of this clonotype. The J gene is TRBJ1-1, the V gene TRBV7-9; tentatively, D is TRBD1 (6 bases). Germline V lookup: CDR1 SEHNR, CDR2 FQNEAQ (reference sequence). Between the trimmed V and J ends, which lost 8 bases and 5 bases, there was a span of 15 bases. CDR3 length: 13 residues. The CDR3, as DNA: TGTGCCAGCCTTCGGGGGGCGGAGACTGAAGCTTTCTTT. Amino acid sequence: CASLRGAETEAFF.

The table lists this clonotype with many counts. This chain links TRBV7-2 with TRBJ2-7; no clear D. V dropped 5 bases and J dropped 2 bases, with 13 bases sitting between them. This CDR3 has 14 amino acids. Germline V gives CDR1 SGHTA, CDR2 FQGNSA. The CDR3 coding sequence is TGTGCCAGCAGCCCGGGTCCCGGTACCTACGAGCAGTACTTC. This encodes CASSPGPGTYEQYF.

This clonotype was recorded at least ten times. The J gene is TRBJ1-1, the V gene TRBV12-3 or TRBV12-4, with TRBD1 identical over 7 bases. V lost 10 bases to trimming and J lost 0 bases; unmatched junction nucleotides: 8. The CDR3 covers 14 residues. The CDR3 region is CATTQGGLNTEAFF. CDR3 sequence (DNA): TGTGCCACGACCCAAGGGGGCCTGAACACTGAAGCTTTCTTT.

The chain uses TRBV13 and TRBJ2-7; D is possibly TRBD1 (6 bases). Germline V gene lookup returns CDR1 PRHDT and CDR2 FYEKMQ (reference sequence). V lost 9 bases, J lost 3 bases, and 18 bases lay in between. The CDR3 contains 14 residues. The CDR3 DNA follows: TGTGCCAGTCACCGAAGGGAAGGGGGCTACGAGCAGTACTTC. Translated, it gives CASHRREGGYEQYF. The complete variable domain, with remaining parts taken from reference TRBV13 and TRBJ2-7, reads AAGVIQSPRHLIKEKRETATLKCYPIPRHDTVYWYQQGPGQDPQFLISFYEKMQSDKGSIPDRFSAQQFSDYHSELNMSSLELGDSALYFCASHRREGGYEQYFGPGTRLTVT.

Ten or more counts support this clonotype. The chain joins TRBV7-2 to TRBJ2-7; 7 bases are shared with TRBD1. The CDR3 covers 15 residues. Trimming at V came to 7 bases and at J to 4 bases, leaving 13 bases not matched to a gene. Germline CDR1 and CDR2: SGHTA and FQGNSA. This CDR3 reads CASTQAPGQNYEQYF. CDR3 DNA: TGTGCCAGCACCCAAGCGCCGGGACAGAATTACGAGCAGTACTTC.

At least ten counts were recorded for this clonotype. The chain links TRBV10-3 to TRBJ1-1; 8 positions match TRBD1. Germline CDR1 and CDR2: ENHRY and SYGVKD. V lost 8 bases and J lost 2; bases outside the gene matches: 1. The CDR3 length is 12 residues. The CDR3, as DNA: TGTGCCATCGGGACAGGCAACACTGAAGCTTTCTTT. Translating gives CAIGTGNTEAFF.

This clonotype appeared many times. The rearrangement joins TRBV2 to TRBJ1-1, with D uncertain. V was clipped by 7 bases and J by 6 bases, with 12 bases between them. The CDR3 has 12 residues. Per the germline V gene, CDR1 is SNHLY and CDR2 is FYNNEI. The CDR3 nucleotides read TGTGCCAGCACTTCAGACCACCCTGAAGCTTTCTTT. It encodes CASTSDHPEAFF.

This clonotype was detected many times. CDR3 DNA sequence: TGCAGTGCTCCTCGGCGGGAGACCCAGTACTTC. Its translation is CSAPRRETQYF. The rearrangement joins TRBV20-1 to TRBJ2-5; D call uncertain. V shed 5 bases and J shed 5 bases, with 9 bases lying between them. The length of the CDR3 is 11 residues. From germline, CDR1 is DFQATT and CDR2 SNEGSKA (reference sequence).

The chain joins TRBV12-3 or TRBV12-4 to TRBJ1-6, with TRBD1 as a possible D gene (5 bases). The CDR3 spans 13 residues. Trimming left V 8 bases short and J 3 bases short, with 8 bases between. CDR3 sequence: CASATDYNSPLHF. CDR3 nucleotide sequence: TGTGCCAGCGCGACAGACTATAATTCACCCCTCCACTTT.

This clonotype was detected many times. The chain is built from TRBV27 and TRBJ2-5, with TRBD2 matching over 7 bases. Germline loops: CDR1 MNHEY, CDR2 SMNVEV (reference sequence). With 10 bases clipped from V and 2 bases from J, the junction kept 10 bases outside the gene matches. The CDR3 sequence is 14 residues long. CDR3 in DNA: TGTGCCAATCGGGACGGGACTACTCAAGAGACCCAGTACTTC. It yields the protein CANRDGTTQETQYF.

The chain combines TRBV6-2 or TRBV6-3 with TRBJ1-5; D gene uncertain. The CDR3 has 13 residues. Germline V gene sequence: CDR1 MNHEY, CDR2 SVGEGT. Trimming took 7 bases from V and 4 from J, leaving 11 bases between them. The CDR3 reads CASTSSQNQPQHF. The CDR3 nucleotides read TGTGCCAGCACCAGTTCGCAGAATCAGCCCCAGCATTTT.

This clonotype appeared many times. One junction end disagrees with the germline gene, perhaps due to a read error. This sequence joins TRBV2 and TRBJ1-2; D unresolved. The CDR3 spans 14 residues. Germline V CDR1 and CDR2: SNHLY, FYNNEI. The CDR3 DNA reads TGTGCCAGCAGTGAAGGCGGTGGGATCGGCTCTAGTGCCTTC. Translating it yields CASSEGGGIGSSAF.

This sequence joins TRBV30 and TRBJ2-6; a possible D gene is TRBD2 (5 bases). The CDR3 consists of 14 residues. V shed 2 bases and J shed 2 bases, with 7 bases lying between them. Germline V gene sequence: CDR1 GTSNPN, CDR2 SVGIG (reference sequence). The CDR3 DNA is TGTGCCTGGAGTCGAGGGACTGGGGCCAACGTCCTGACTTTC. Translating it yields CAWSRGTGANVLTF.

There are many counts of this clonotype. The V and J genes are TRBV20-1 and TRBJ2-5; 9 nucleotides match TRBD1. This CDR3 region has 15 residues. Trimming removed 1 base from V and 1 base from J; junction bases left unmatched: 4. Germline loops: CDR1 DFQATT, CDR2 SNEGSKA (reference sequence). The CDR3 here is CSARAMTGGQETQYF. CDR3 DNA: TGCAGTGCTAGAGCCATGACAGGGGGCCAAGAGACCCAGTACTTC.